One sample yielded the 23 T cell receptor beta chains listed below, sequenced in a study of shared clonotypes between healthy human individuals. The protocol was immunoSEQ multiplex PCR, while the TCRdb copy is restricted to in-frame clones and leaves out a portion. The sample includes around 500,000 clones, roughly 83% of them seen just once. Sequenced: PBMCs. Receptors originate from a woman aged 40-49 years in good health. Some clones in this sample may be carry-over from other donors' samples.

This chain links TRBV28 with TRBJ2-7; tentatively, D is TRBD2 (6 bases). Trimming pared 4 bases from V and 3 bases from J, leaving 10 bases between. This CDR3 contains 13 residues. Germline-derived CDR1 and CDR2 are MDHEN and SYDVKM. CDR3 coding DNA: TGTGCCAGCAGTTCCTCCGGGGGCTACGAGCAGTACTTC. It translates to CASSSSGGYEQYF.

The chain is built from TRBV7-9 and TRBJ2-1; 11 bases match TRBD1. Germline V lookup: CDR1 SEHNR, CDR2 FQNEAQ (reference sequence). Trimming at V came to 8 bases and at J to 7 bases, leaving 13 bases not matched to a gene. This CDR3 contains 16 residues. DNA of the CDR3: TGTGCCAGCGGAGCGTATCCGGGACAGGGGGTTAATGAGCAGTTCTTC. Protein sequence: CASGAYPGQGVNEQFF.

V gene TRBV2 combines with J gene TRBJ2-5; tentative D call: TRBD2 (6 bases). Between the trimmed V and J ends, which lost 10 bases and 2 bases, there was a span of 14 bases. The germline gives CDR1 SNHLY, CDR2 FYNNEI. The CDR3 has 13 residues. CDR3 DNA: TGTGCCACCTCGAGTGGGAGGCAAGAGACCCAGTACTTC. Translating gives CATSSGRQETQYF.

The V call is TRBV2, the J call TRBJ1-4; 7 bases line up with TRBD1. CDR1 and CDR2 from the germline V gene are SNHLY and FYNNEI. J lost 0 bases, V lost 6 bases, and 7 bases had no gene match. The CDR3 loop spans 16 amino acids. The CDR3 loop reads CASRLRTGPTNEKLFF. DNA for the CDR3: TGTGCCAGCAGGCTTCGGACAGGACCAACTAATGAAAAACTGTTTTTT.

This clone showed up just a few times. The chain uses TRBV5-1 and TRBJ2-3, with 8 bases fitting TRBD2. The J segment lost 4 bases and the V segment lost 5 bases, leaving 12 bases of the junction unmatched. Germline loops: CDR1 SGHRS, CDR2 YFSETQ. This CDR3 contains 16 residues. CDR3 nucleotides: TGCGCCAGCAGTCAAGCCGGGACTAGGGTGTCAGATACGCAGTATTTT. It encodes CASSQAGTRVSDTQYF.

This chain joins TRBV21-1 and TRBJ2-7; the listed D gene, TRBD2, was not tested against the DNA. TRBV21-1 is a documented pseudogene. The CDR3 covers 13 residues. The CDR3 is CAISTGRRYEQYF. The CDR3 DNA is TGTGCCATCTCCACGGGAAGGCGCTACGAGCAGTACTTC.

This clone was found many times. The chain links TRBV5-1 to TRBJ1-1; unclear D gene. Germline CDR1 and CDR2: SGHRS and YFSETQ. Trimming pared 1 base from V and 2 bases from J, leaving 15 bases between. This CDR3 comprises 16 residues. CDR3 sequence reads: CASSLRGRVLNTEAFF. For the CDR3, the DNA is TGCGCCAGCAGCTTGCGGGGTCGGGTCCTTAACACTGAAGCTTTCTTT. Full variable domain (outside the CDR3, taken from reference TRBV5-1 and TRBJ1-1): KAGVTQTPRYLIKTRGQQVTLSCSPISGHRSVSWYQQTPGQGLQFLFEYFSETQRNKGNFPGRFSGRQFSNSRSEMNVSTLELGDSALYLCASSLRGRVLNTEAFFGQGTRLTVV.

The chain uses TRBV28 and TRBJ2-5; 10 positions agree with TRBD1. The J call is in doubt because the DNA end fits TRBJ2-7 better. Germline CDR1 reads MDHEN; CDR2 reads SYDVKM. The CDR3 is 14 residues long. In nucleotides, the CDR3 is TGTGCCAGCAGTGGGGGACAGGGGTTCAACGAGCAGTACTTC. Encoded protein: CASSGGQGFNEQYF.

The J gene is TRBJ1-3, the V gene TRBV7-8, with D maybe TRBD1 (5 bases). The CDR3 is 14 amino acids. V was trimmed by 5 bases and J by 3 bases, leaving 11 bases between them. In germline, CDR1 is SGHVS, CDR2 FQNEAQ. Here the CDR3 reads CASSPRTFGNTIYF. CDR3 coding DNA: TGTGCCAGCAGCCCACGGACATTTGGAAACACCATATATTTT. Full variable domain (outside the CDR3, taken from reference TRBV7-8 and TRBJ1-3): GAGVSQSPRYKVAKRGQDVALRCDPISGHVSLFWYQQALGQGPEFLTYFQNEAQLDKSGLPSDRFFAERPEGSVSTLKIQRTQQEDSAVYLCASSPRTFGNTIYFGEGSWLTVV.

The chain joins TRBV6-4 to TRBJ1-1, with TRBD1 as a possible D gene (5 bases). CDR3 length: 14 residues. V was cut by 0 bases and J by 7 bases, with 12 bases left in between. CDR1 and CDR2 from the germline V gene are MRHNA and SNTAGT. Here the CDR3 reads CASSDSSGSGEAFF. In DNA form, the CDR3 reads TGTGCCAGCAGTGACTCCTCAGGGAGCGGTGAAGCTTTCTTT.

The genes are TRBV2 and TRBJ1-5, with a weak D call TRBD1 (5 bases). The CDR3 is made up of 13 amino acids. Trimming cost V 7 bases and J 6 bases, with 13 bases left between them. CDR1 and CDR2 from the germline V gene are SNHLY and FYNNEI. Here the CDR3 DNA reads TGTGCCAGCACATGGGGCTTAAGTCAGCCCCAGCATTTT. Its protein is CASTWGLSQPQHF.

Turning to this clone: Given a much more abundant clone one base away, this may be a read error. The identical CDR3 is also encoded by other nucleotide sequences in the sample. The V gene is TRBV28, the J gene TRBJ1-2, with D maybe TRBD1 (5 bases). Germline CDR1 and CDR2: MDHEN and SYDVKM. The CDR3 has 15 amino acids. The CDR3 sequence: CASSLVRQDIYGYTF. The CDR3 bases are TGTGCCAGCAGTTTAGTGAGGCAGGACATTTATGGTTACACCTTC.

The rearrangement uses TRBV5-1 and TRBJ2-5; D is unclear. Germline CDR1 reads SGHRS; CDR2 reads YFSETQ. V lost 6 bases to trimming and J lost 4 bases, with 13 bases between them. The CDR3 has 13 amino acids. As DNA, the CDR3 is TGCGCCAGCAACCCGGCAGGCGGAGAGACCCAGTACTTC. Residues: CASNPAGGETQYF.

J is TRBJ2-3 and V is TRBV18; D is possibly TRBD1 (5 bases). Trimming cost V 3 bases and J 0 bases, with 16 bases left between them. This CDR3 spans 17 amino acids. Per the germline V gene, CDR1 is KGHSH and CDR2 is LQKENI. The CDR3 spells CASSPARGQGSTDTQYF. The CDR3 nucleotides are TGTGCCAGCTCACCCGCGCGAGGTCAGGGTAGCACAGATACGCAGTATTTT.

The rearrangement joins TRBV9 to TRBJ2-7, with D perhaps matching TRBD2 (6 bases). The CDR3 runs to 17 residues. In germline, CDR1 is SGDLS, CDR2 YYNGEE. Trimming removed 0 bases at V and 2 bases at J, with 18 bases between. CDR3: CASSVGRWGDRTYEQYF. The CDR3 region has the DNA TGTGCCAGCAGCGTAGGGCGGTGGGGGGACCGTACCTACGAGCAGTACTTC.

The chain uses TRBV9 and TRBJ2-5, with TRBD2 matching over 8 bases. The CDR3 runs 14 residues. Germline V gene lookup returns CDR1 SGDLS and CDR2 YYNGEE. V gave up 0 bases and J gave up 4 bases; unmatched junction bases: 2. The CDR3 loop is CASSVVAGGETQYF. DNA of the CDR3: TGTGCCAGCAGCGTAGTTGCGGGAGGAGAGACCCAGTACTTC.

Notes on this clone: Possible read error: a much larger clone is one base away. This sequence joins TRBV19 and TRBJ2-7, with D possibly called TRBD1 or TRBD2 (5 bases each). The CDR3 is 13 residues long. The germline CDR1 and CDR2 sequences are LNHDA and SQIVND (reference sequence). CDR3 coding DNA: TGTGCCAGTAGGTCTACCGGGACCTACGGGCAGTACTTC. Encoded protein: CASRSTGTYGQYF.

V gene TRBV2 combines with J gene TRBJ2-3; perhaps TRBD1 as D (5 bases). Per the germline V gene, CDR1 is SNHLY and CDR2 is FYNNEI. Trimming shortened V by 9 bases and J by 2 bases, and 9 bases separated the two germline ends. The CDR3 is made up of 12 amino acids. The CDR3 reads CARTEITDTQYF. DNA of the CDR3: TGTGCCAGGACAGAGATCACAGATACGCAGTATTTT.

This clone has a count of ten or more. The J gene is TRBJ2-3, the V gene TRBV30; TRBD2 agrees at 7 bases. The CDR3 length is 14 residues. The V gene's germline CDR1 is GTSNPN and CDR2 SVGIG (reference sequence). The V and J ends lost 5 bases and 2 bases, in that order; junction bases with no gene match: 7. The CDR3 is CAWVGGGFTDTQYF. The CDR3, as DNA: TGTGCCTGGGTTGGGGGGGGATTCACAGATACGCAGTATTTT.

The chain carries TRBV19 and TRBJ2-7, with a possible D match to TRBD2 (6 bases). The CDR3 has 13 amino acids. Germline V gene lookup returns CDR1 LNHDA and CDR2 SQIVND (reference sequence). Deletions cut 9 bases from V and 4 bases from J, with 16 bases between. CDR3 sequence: CARGLLPGYEQYF. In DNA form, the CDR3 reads TGTGCCAGGGGACTTCTGCCCGGGTACGAGCAGTACTTC.

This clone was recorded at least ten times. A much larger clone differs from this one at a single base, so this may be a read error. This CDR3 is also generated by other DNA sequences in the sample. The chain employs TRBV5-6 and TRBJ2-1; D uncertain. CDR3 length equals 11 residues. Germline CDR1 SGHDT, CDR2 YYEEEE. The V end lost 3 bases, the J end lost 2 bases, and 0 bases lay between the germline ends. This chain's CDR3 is CASSSYNEQFF. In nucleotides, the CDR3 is TGTGCCAGCAGCTCCTACAATGAGCAGTTCTTC.

CDR3 residues: CAIGQGPPSEGEKLFF. CDR3 DNA: TGTGCCATCGGCCAGGGGCCGCCTTCGGAGGGTGAAAAACTGTTTTTT. The rearrangement joins TRBV10-3 to TRBJ1-4, with a tentative D call TRBD1 (6 bases). Germline CDR1 reads ENHRY; CDR2 reads SYGVKD. The CDR3 contains 16 residues. The germline V and J ends were trimmed by 8 bases and 7 bases, with 23 bases remaining between them.

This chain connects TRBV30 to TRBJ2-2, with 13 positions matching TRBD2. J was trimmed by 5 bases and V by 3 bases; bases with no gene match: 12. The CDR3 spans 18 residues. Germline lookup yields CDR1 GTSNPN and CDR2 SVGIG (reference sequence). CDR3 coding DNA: TGTGCCTGGAGCGCCCGGGTGGGACTAGCGGGATTGACCGGGGAGCTGTTTTTT. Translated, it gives CAWSARVGLAGLTGELFF. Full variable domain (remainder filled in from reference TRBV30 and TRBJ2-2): SQTIHQWPATLVQPVGSPLSLECTVEGTSNPNLYWYRQAAGRGLQLLFYSVGIGQISSEVPQNLSASRPQDRQFILSSKKLLLSDSGFYLCAWSARVGLAGLTGELFFGEGSRLTVL.